The 22 T cell receptor beta chains listed next were all sequenced from one sample in a study of blood T cells in healthy people across ages. It was with a sample-barcoded 5' primer and a J-beta primer mix that a second PCR of about 6 to 12 cycles was run. MiXCR was run by TCRdb on the 5' RACE reads, yielding one entry per CDR3 protein. The sample holds under 1,100,000 distinct CDR3 sequences, roughly a quarter seen once. Another study also made use of these data, one on T cells of mothers and their children.

The specimen was blood. The receptors derive from a girl aged 2-9 years in good health.

The chain employs TRBV29-1 and TRBJ2-1; a possible D gene is TRBD2 (6 bases). This CDR3 contains 11 residues. CDR1 and CDR2 from the germline V gene are SQVTM and ANQGSEA. Trimming removed 8 bases at V and 8 bases at J, with 13 bases between. CDR3 sequence (DNA): TGCAGCCCCCGGGACTCCGATGAGCAGTTCTTC. This sequence encodes CSPRDSDEQFF.

This clonotype was recorded a few times. V usage is TRBV12-3 or TRBV12-4 and J usage is TRBJ1-2, with D maybe TRBD1 (5 bases). The CDR3 spans 11 residues. Trimming removed 5 bases from V and 8 bases from J, with 9 bases in between. CDR3 amino acids: CASSVYRGYTF. The CDR3 DNA sequence: TGTGCCAGCAGTGTCTACAGGGGCTACACCTTC.

The rearrangement joins TRBV7-2 to TRBJ2-1; D ambiguous. Trimming took 1 base from V and 1 from J, leaving 8 bases between them. The germline CDR1 and CDR2 sequences are SGHTA and FQGNSA. This CDR3 contains 15 residues. The CDR3 sequence is CASSLGVPSYNEQFF. CDR3 nucleotide sequence: TGTGCCAGCAGCTTAGGGGTCCCATCCTACAATGAGCAGTTCTTC.

This chain links TRBV13 with TRBJ1-2; 7 bases agree with TRBD1. This CDR3 has 15 amino acids. V gave up 3 bases and J gave up 2 bases; unmatched junction bases: 6. Germline values: CDR1 PRHDT, CDR2 FYEKMQ (reference sequence). The CDR3 DNA reads TGTGCCAGCAGCTTTAGACAGGGAGGCAACTATGGCTACACCTTC. It translates to CASSFRQGGNYGYTF.

The chain couples TRBV2 to TRBJ2-5, with TRBD2 identical over 7 bases. The DNA end favors TRBJ2-7, so the J call may be wrong. CDR1 and CDR2 from the germline V gene are SNHLY and FYNNEI. The CDR3 covers 13 residues. CDR3 sequence (DNA): TGTGCCACACGTACGGGACTAAACTACGAGCAGTACTTC. This translates into CATRTGLNYEQYF.

The chain links TRBV6-2 or TRBV6-3 to TRBJ2-5, with TRBD1 matching over 9 bases. The last part of the DNA fits TRBJ2-7 better; the J call may be wrong. The CDR3 loop spans 15 amino acids. CDR1 is MNHEY, CDR2 SVGEGT, per germline. The CDR3 reads CASSYAPGTGNEQYF. The CDR3 nucleotides read TGTGCCAGCAGTTATGCTCCCGGGACAGGGAACGAGCAGTACTTC.

V gene TRBV7-6 combines with J gene TRBJ2-7, with TRBD1 matching over 9 bases. Trimming took 4 bases from V and 2 from J; bases not matched to a gene: 6. The CDR3 consists of 15 residues. CDR1 is SGHVS, CDR2 FNYEAQ, per germline. Written as DNA, the CDR3 is TGTGCCAGCAGCTCCAGACAGGGGGACACCTACGAGCAGTACTTC. Translated: CASSSRQGDTYEQYF.

This clonotype has only a few counts. The chain recombines TRBV7-6 with TRBJ2-4; 9 bases fit TRBD2. The length of the CDR3 is 14 residues. The germline gives CDR1 SGHVS, CDR2 FNYEAQ. J lost 7 bases, V lost 5 bases, and 6 bases had no gene match. CDR3 loop: CASSDPLAGNIQYF. DNA of the CDR3: TGTGCCAGCAGCGACCCCCTAGCGGGGAACATTCAGTACTTC. The full variable domain, completed using reference TRBV7-6 and TRBJ2-4, is GAGVSQSPRYKVTKRGQDVALRCDPISGHVSLYWYRQALGQGPEFLTYFNYEAQQDKSGLPNDRFSAERPEGSISTLTIQRTEQRDSAMYRCASSDPLAGNIQYFGAGTRLSVL.

This clonotype turned up a few times. The J gene is TRBJ2-1, the V gene TRBV7-6; D tentatively reads TRBD1 or TRBD2 (5 bases each). In germline, CDR1 is SGHVS, CDR2 FNYEAQ. The CDR3 loop spans 18 amino acids. Trimming cost V 5 bases and J 4 bases, with 24 bases left between them. CDR3 region: CASSRYMFTGTAYNEQFF. In DNA form, the CDR3 reads TGTGCCAGCAGCCGATATATGTTTACGGGGACCGCTTACAATGAGCAGTTCTTC. The entire variable domain, with the rest obtained from reference TRBV7-6 and TRBJ2-1, is as follows: GAGVSQSPRYKVTKRGQDVALRCDPISGHVSLYWYRQALGQGPEFLTYFNYEAQQDKSGLPNDRFSAERPEGSISTLTIQRTEQRDSAMYRCASSRYMFTGTAYNEQFFGPGTRLTVL.

This chain links TRBV7-9 with TRBJ2-7, with D hard to call. V shed 1 base and J shed 6 bases, with 10 bases lying between them. The CDR3 sequence is 13 residues long. Germline lookup yields CDR1 SEHNR and CDR2 FQNEAQ (reference sequence). The CDR3 reads CASSLGRSPEQYF. The CDR3 bases are TGTGCCAGCAGCTTAGGTCGGAGTCCCGAGCAGTACTTC.

This clonotype turned up a few times. The rearrangement links TRBV7-9 to TRBJ2-5; D ambiguous. Between the trimmed V and J ends, which lost 5 bases and 2 bases, there was a span of 12 bases. The germline V gene has CDR1 SEHNR and CDR2 FQNEAQ (reference sequence). This CDR3 has 14 residues. The DNA of the CDR3 is TGTGCCAGCAGCCCCTTTGGGGATCAAGAGACCCAGTACTTC. Protein: CASSPFGDQETQYF. The full variable domain, its missing parts supplied by reference TRBV7-9 and TRBJ2-5, is DTGVSQNPRHKITKRGQNVTFRCDPISEHNRLYWYRQTLGQGPEFLTYFQNEAQLEKSRLLSDRFSAERPKGSFSTLEIQRTEQGDSAMYLCASSPFGDQETQYFGPGTRLLVL.

The V and J genes are TRBV5-1 and TRBJ2-3, with 8 bases lining up with TRBD2. CDR1 and CDR2 from the germline V gene are SGHRS and YFSETQ. Trimming at V came to 4 bases and at J to 0 bases, leaving 1 base not matched to a gene. The CDR3 is 14 residues long. The DNA for the CDR3 is TGCGCCAGCAGCAGCGGGAGTAGCACAGATACGCAGTATTTT. Translation gives CASSSGSSTDTQYF.

This clonotype was detected a few times. CDR3 protein: CSVEIGRFSGNTIYF. The CDR3 DNA is TGCAGCGTTGAAATAGGTCGGTTCTCTGGAAACACCATATATTTT. The chain carries TRBV29-1 and TRBJ1-3; D is unclear. Germline V lookup: CDR1 SQVTM, CDR2 ANQGSEA. Between the trimmed V and J ends, which lost 2 bases and 0 bases, there was a span of 11 bases. CDR3 length: 15 residues.

This clonotype was seen a handful of times. This sequence joins TRBV15 and TRBJ2-3, with 7 bases aligning to TRBD2. V lost 6 bases to trimming and J lost 3 bases; unmatched junction nucleotides: 15. The CDR3 extends over 17 amino acids. The germline CDR1 and CDR2 sequences are LNHNV and YYDKDF (reference sequence). The CDR3 DNA follows: TGTGCCACCAGTCTCAGGATGGCGGGGGTCAAAACAGATACGCAGTATTTT. Its translation is CATSLRMAGVKTDTQYF.

This clonotype was seen a handful of times. The rearrangement links TRBV29-1 to TRBJ2-2, with 7 bases aligning to TRBD1. CDR3 length equals 12 residues. From germline, CDR1 is SQVTM and CDR2 ANQGSEA. CDR3 DNA sequence: TGCAGTGGGGGACAGTTCACCGGGGAGCTGTTTTTT. Amino acids: CSGGQFTGELFF.

This clonotype showed up just once. In DNA, the CDR3 is TGTGCCAGTAGTATAGAAGAGGGAGTCCCCTACGAGCAGTACTTC. Its protein product is CASSIEEGVPYEQYF. The chain recombines TRBV19 with TRBJ2-1; TRBD2 might be the D (5 bases). The J call could be wrong; TRBJ2-7 is a better fit for the DNA end. The CDR3 covers 15 residues. Germline CDR1 LNHDA, CDR2 SQIVND (reference sequence).

This clonotype turned up a few times. The gene calls are TRBV27 and TRBJ2-7, with D perhaps given as TRBD1 or TRBD2 (5 bases each). Germline lookup yields CDR1 MNHEY and CDR2 SMNVEV (reference sequence). The CDR3 is made up of 15 amino acids. Trimming removed 6 bases at V and 2 bases at J, with 17 bases between. CDR3 coding DNA: TGTGCCAGCAGCCGGGGCTGGGGGATGGCCTACGAGCAGTACTTC. Translating gives CASSRGWGMAYEQYF.

This chain uses TRBV12-3 or TRBV12-4 with TRBJ2-2, with no clear D. The CDR3 contains 13 residues. V dropped 8 bases and J dropped 6 bases, with 13 bases sitting between them. The CDR3 DNA sequence: TGTGCCAGCGCCCCAGCTTTGTCCGGGGAGCTGTTTTTT. This gives the protein CASAPALSGELFF.

The chain couples TRBV7-9 to TRBJ2-3, with D possibly called TRBD1 or TRBD2 (5 bases each). The CDR3 loop spans 16 amino acids. The germline V gene encodes CDR1 SEHNR and CDR2 FQNEAQ (reference sequence). Trimming left V 5 bases short and J 0 bases short, with 15 bases between. CDR3 sequence: CASSPLPGTSTDTQYF. The CDR3 DNA sequence: TGTGCCAGCAGCCCCTTGCCAGGGACGAGCACAGATACGCAGTATTTT.

This clonotype was observed a few times. The chain recombines TRBV28 with TRBJ2-3, with a weak D call TRBD1 (6 bases). Trimming shortened V by 3 bases and J by 6 bases, and 16 bases separated the two germline ends. The CDR3 is 15 amino acids. Germline lookup yields CDR1 MDHEN and CDR2 SYDVKM. The CDR3 here is CASSFVITGMDTQYF. CDR3 coding DNA: TGTGCCAGCAGTTTCGTTATTACAGGGATGGATACGCAGTATTTT.

There are a few counts of this clonotype. The chain couples TRBV12-3 or TRBV12-4 to TRBJ1-2; no reliable D call. V was cut by 3 bases and J by 6 bases, with 8 bases left in between. The CDR3 totals 12 residues. CDR3 sequence reads: CASSLPGNGYTF. Written as DNA, the CDR3 is TGTGCCAGCAGTTTGCCTGGGAATGGCTACACCTTC.

The chain couples TRBV20-1 to TRBJ2-5, with D perhaps matching TRBD1 (5 bases). TRBJ2-7 explains the end of the DNA better; the J call may be wrong. Germline CDR1 reads DFQATT; CDR2 reads SNEGSKA (reference sequence). The CDR3 is made up of 16 amino acids. The CDR3 sequence: CSARDPNAKGPYEQYF. As DNA, the CDR3 is TGCAGTGCTAGAGACCCCAATGCGAAGGGGCCCTACGAGCAGTACTTC.